This T cell receptor beta chain came from a study of blood T cell repertoires in COVID-19. Looking at the study overall: T cells, B-cell-depleted T cells, or PBMCs provided the cDNA or gDNA that served as material.

Profiled with immunoSEQ multiplex PCR; TCRdb holds only in-frame clones, not every one. This table holds around 290,000 clones, around 87% found once. The V gene's germline CDR1 is MDHEN and CDR2 SYDVKM. This CDR3 region has 15 residues. Trimming took 4 bases from V and 5 from J, leaving 15 bases between them. Input material: peripheral blood. The chain is built from TRBV28 and TRBJ1-5, with D possibly TRBD1 on 5 matching bases. This TCR came from a woman aged 50 to 60 who had recovered from COVID-19. Written as DNA, the CDR3 is TGTGCCAGCAGTTCTGTTAAGCAGGGTGATCAGCCCCAGCATTTT. Translation: CASSSVKQGDQPQHF.